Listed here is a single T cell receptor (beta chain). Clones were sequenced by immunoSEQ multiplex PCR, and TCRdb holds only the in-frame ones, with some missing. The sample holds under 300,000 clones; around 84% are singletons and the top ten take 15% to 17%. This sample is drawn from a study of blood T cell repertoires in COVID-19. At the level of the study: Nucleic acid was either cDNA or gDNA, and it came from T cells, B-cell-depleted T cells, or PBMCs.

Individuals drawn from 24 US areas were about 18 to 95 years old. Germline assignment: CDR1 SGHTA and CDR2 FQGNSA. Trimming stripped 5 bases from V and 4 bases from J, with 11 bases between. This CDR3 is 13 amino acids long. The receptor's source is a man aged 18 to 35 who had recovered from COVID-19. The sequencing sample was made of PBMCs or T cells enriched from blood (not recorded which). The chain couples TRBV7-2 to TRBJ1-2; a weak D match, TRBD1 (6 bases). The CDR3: CASSAGGPYGYTF. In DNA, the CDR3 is TGTGCCAGCAGCGCGGGGGGCCCCTATGGCTACACCTTC.